This TCR beta chain is drawn from a study of radiotherapy plus CTLA-4 blockade in lung cancer. Study findings and constraints: Peripheral blood showed expansion of tumor-derived TCR clones after radiotherapy and ipilimumab.

Data came from immunoSEQ multiplex PCR; TCRdb stores just in-frame clones and leaves some out. The table has 25,000 to 35,000 clones, around four fifths seen once. This clone was seen just once. Its antigen is still unknown. Trimming took off 5 bases at V and 3 bases at J, with 7 bases between the two ends. This CDR3 comprises 11 residues. Germline-derived CDR1 and CDR2 are DFQATT and SNEGSKA (reference sequence). The study gave focal radiation plus ipilimumab CTLA-4 blockade to patients with chemo-refractory metastatic non-small-cell lung cancer. This TCR was recovered from a human donor with non-small cell lung cancer that progressed on radiotherapy plus ipilimumab. The chain couples TRBV20-1 to TRBJ1-1; no firm D call. The sample was peripheral blood, taken from a patient treated with radiotherapy plus ipilimumab. CDR3: CSALEDTEAFF. In nucleotides, the CDR3 is TGCAGTGCTCTGGAGGACACTGAAGCTTTCTTT.